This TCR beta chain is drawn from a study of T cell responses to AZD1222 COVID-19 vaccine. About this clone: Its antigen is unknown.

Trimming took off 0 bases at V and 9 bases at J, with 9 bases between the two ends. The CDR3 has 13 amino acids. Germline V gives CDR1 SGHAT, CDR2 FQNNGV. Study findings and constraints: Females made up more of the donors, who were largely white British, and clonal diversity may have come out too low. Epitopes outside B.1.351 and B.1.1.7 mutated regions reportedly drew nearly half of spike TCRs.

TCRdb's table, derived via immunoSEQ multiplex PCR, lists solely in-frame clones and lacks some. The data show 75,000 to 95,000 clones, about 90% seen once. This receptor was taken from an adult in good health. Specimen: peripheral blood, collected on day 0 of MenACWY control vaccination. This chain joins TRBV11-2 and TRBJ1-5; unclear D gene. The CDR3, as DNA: TGTGCCAGCAGCTTAGAGGGAGGTTCGCCCCAGCATTTT. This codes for CASSLEGGSPQHF.